This T cell receptor beta chain was documented in a study of blood T cell repertoires in COVID-19 (dated by TCRdb to the early 2020s). Regarding the study in general: The collaborator samples originated in the United States, Italy and Spain and spanned the acute and convalescent phases of COVID-19. The repertoires were released in a freely available public database meant as a resource for research on the immune response to SARS-CoV-2. Samples were obtained from the ongoing ImmuneRACE study (first 160 participants) and from 1,000 to 1,500 subjects provided by 6 global collaborators. Sample metadata almost always included a de-identified subject ID, COVID-19 status, age in years and sex. The dataset comprised deeply sampled blood TCRbeta repertoires from subjects exposed to, actively infected with, or recovered from COVID-19. Where available, HLA class I and class II types were taken from metadata supplied by the sample provider and were not determined by assay-based typing. The prospective study material was composed of cDNA or gDNA derived from T cells, B-cell-depleted T cells, or PBMCs.

Notes on this clone: What this receptor recognizes is not known. The sample holds no much larger clone one base away, and base qualities are not on file.

In Seattle, one collaborating source enrolled patients while the infection was active and tracked those patients longitudinally over the course of disease. Whole blood was collected in K2EDTA tubes by collaborating institutions according to the institutions' own protocols. Collaborator samples were shipped for TCRbeta analysis as frozen whole blood, isolated PBMCs, or DNA extracted from either sample type. Here is what the overall study found, with its caveats: Clinical and demographic metadata were provided uncurated, with the amount varying by source and participant.

The CDR3 holds 12 amino acids from the cysteine to the phenylalanine. Just the 36-base CDR3 DNA is kept, in frame starting at base 1. Looking up the germline V gene yields CDR1 ENHRY and CDR2 SYGVKD. The junction shows trimming of 8 bases on V and 5 bases on J, plus 12 bases between the germline ends. TCRbeta CDR3 regions were amplified from genomic DNA by means of the immunoSEQ Assay, a bias-controlled multiplex PCR. Per the authors' processing: Nucleated cell counts per sample were estimated from amplification of reference gene primers within the assay. To quantify the absolute abundance of each unique TCRbeta CDR3 rearrangement, sequence reads were collapsed and filtered. Productive Simpson clonality was computed per sample as the square root of Simpson's diversity index over productive rearrangements. TCRdb holds this immuneACCESS table with in-frame rearrangements only. Some clones are missing; in checked studies, unresolved V genes explain under half, and the rest has no known cause. V and J calls and clone size come straight from that table; D and trimming were deduced from the DNA. In all, the sample holds 50,000 or so clones, and just over 90% of those were seen once. 1% of the sample goes to the ten largest clones.

The source material was peripheral blood. This clonotype originated in a man in his sixties with COVID-19, enrolled during active disease. Rearrangement joined TRBV10-3 to TRBJ1-2; a weak D assignment points to TRBD1 (5 bases agree). The CDR3 is CAIGSPGYGYTF. The sequenced DNA: TGTGCCATCGGCAGTCCAGGGTATGGCTACACCTTC.